The 18 T cell receptor beta chains below come from one sample, sequenced in a study of blood T cell repertoires in COVID-19. The protocol was immunoSEQ multiplex PCR, while the TCRdb copy is restricted to in-frame clones and leaves out a portion. The repertoire holds hundreds of thousands of clones, with 85% as singletons. Sequences were obtained from PBMCs or T cells enriched from blood (not recorded which). These receptor sequences come from a woman aged 45-60 years with acute COVID-19.

The chain recombines TRBV30 with TRBJ2-3; possible D gene TRBD1, 6 bases. Germline CDR1 GTSNPN, CDR2 SVGIG (reference sequence). The CDR3 covers 13 residues. The V end lost 5 bases, the J end lost 1 base, and 10 bases lay between the germline ends. In DNA, the CDR3 is TGTGCCTGGGGTCGACAGGGCACAGATACGCAGTATTTT. Its protein is CAWGRQGTDTQYF.

The chain has TRBV2 and TRBJ1-1, with 7 bases that match TRBD1. Germline trimming cut 4 bases from V and 6 bases from J; bases unmatched to any gene: 2. The CDR3 covers 12 residues. Germline-derived CDR1 and CDR2 are SNHLY and FYNNEI. The CDR3 sequence: CASSAGTAEAFF. As DNA, the CDR3 is TGTGCCAGCAGTGCCGGGACAGCTGAAGCTTTCTTT.

The chain employs TRBV5-1 and TRBJ1-4, with D maybe TRBD1 (6 bases). The length of the CDR3 is 14 residues. Germline V gives CDR1 SGHRS, CDR2 YFSETQ. The V end lost 0 bases, the J end lost 5 bases, and 8 bases lay between the germline ends. The CDR3 protein is CASSLGGGNEKLFF. The CDR3 DNA is TGCGCCAGCAGCTTGGGTGGGGGCAATGAAAAACTGTTTTTT.

V is TRBV18 and J is TRBJ1-1, with 12 bases lining up with TRBD1. V gave up 0 bases and J gave up 5 bases; unmatched junction bases: 1. Germline CDR1 reads KGHSH; CDR2 reads LQKENI. The CDR3 has 15 amino acids. Written as DNA, the CDR3 is TGTGCCAGCTCACCACCGGGACAGGGGGCAACTGAAGCTTTCTTT. Encoded protein: CASSPPGQGATEAFF.

This chain joins TRBV7-9 and TRBJ1-1; no definite D call. The CDR3 is 12 residues long. Germline values: CDR1 SEHNR, CDR2 FQNEAQ (reference sequence). V shed 3 bases and J shed 7 bases, with 9 bases lying between them. CDR3 region: CASSFSGIEAFF. The CDR3 coding sequence is TGTGCCAGCAGCTTTAGCGGAATTGAAGCTTTCTTT.

This chain uses TRBV5-1 with TRBJ1-2; 8 bases match TRBD1. Germline CDR1 and CDR2: SGHRS and YFSETQ. The V and J ends lost 4 bases and 6 bases, in that order; junction bases with no gene match: 8. CDR3 length: 14 residues. CDR3 loop: CASSQGTGPHGYTF. The CDR3 DNA reads TGCGCCAGCAGCCAAGGGACAGGCCCTCATGGCTACACCTTC.

The rearrangement links TRBV19 to TRBJ1-4, with D perhaps TRBD1 (6 bases). Trimming took 5 bases from V and 6 from J, leaving 13 bases between them. Germline CDR1 is LNHDA and CDR2 is SQIVND (reference sequence). The CDR3 has 14 residues. For the CDR3, the DNA is TGTGCCAGTAGTCCCCAACAGGGCTATGAAAAACTGTTTTTT. It is translated as CASSPQQGYEKLFF.

V gene TRBV4-3 combines with J gene TRBJ1-2; D might be TRBD1 (6 bases). Deletions cut 0 bases from V and 3 bases from J, with 11 bases between. Germline V lookup: CDR1 LGHNA, CDR2 YSLEER. The CDR3 is 15 amino acids. The CDR3 is CASSQEGRGDYGYTF. CDR3 nucleotide sequence: TGCGCCAGCAGCCAAGAAGGCAGGGGCGACTATGGCTACACCTTC.

On this clone: The junction does not match germline at one end; this may be a read error. In the same sample, other DNA sequences code for this CDR3. V is TRBV19 and J is TRBJ1-5; 7 positions match TRBD1. In germline, CDR1 is LNHDA, CDR2 SQIVND (reference sequence). The CDR3 covers 14 residues. The CDR3 loop is CASSIRGGNQPQHF. Here the CDR3 DNA reads TGTGCCAGTAGTATTAGAGGGGGCAACCAGCCCCAGCATTTT. Supplemented by reference TRBV19 and TRBJ1-5, the full variable domain reads DGGITQSPKYLFRKEGQNVTLSCEQNLNHDAMYWYRQDPGQGLRLIYYSQIVNDFQKGDIAEGYSVSREKKESFPLTVTSAQKNPTAFYLCASSIRGGNQPQHFGDGTRLSIL.

The chain uses TRBV12-2 and TRBJ1-1. TRBV12-2 is recorded as a pseudogene. This CDR3 has 18 residues. In DNA form, the CDR3 reads TGTGCAAGTCGCTTAGAAGCGGGGGGTAGACTTGTTGGTACTGAAGCTTTCTTT. This codes for CASRLEAGGRLVGTEAFF.

The chain recombines TRBV19 with TRBJ1-2, with 7 nucleotides matching TRBD1. Germline assignment: CDR1 LNHDA and CDR2 SQIVND (reference sequence). The CDR3 is 13 amino acids. The J segment lost 2 bases and the V segment lost 6 bases, leaving 3 bases of the junction unmatched. The CDR3 sequence is CASSDRENYGYTF. The CDR3 nucleotides are TGTGCCAGTAGCGACAGGGAAAACTATGGCTACACCTTC.

Only one count was recorded for this clone. The chain combines TRBV29-1 with TRBJ1-2; unclear D gene. CDR1 and CDR2 (germline): SQVTM, ANQGSEA. The V and J ends lost 2 bases and 4 bases respectively, with 14 bases between them. There are 14 residues in the CDR3. The CDR3 protein is CSVESSGTGYGYTF. The CDR3 DNA follows: TGCAGCGTTGAATCATCGGGTACGGGCTATGGCTACACCTTC.

The chain uses TRBV5-5 and TRBJ1-3, with D possibly matching TRBD1 (5 bases). V lost 0 bases, J lost 0 bases, and 10 bases lay in between. Germline CDR1 is SGHKS and CDR2 is YYEKEE (reference sequence). CDR3 length: 16 amino acids. Here the CDR3 reads CASSLAQGRSGNTIYF. CDR3 DNA: TGTGCCAGCAGCTTGGCCCAGGGCCGCTCTGGAAACACCATATATTTT. Filled out from reference TRBV5-5 and TRBJ1-3, the complete variable domain reads DAGVTQSPTHLIKTRGQQVTLRCSPISGHKSVSWYQQVLGQGPQFIFQYYEKEERGRGNFPDRFSARQFPNYSSELNVNALLLGDSALYLCASSLAQGRSGNTIYFGEGSWLTVV.

This chain joins TRBV5-1 and TRBJ1-1; D may be TRBD1 (6 bases). CDR3 length equals 16 residues. Germline CDR1 is SGHRS and CDR2 is YFSETQ. V was cut by 1 base and J by 1 base, with 14 bases left in between. The CDR3 DNA sequence: TGCGCCAGCAGCTTGTGGGGGGGCAAGACGAACACTGAAGCTTTCTTT. Protein sequence: CASSLWGGKTNTEAFF.

The J gene is TRBJ1-2, the V gene TRBV5-4; perhaps TRBD1 as D (5 bases). V shed 4 bases and J shed 8 bases, with 18 bases lying between them. CDR3 size: 14 residues. The V gene's germline CDR1 is SGHNT and CDR2 YYREEE (reference sequence). CDR3 bases: TGTGCCAGCAGCCCCCTGCAGGGTAAAGGCGGCTACACCTTC. This translates into CASSPLQGKGGYTF.

The V and J genes are TRBV6-5 and TRBJ1-1, with D unclear. The CDR3 is 15 residues long. Trimming stripped 3 bases from V and 1 base from J, with 12 bases between. Germline CDR1 MNHEY, CDR2 SVGAGI. The CDR3 spells CASSYRNRGNTEAFF. The CDR3 DNA follows: TGTGCCAGCAGTTATCGAAACCGCGGGAACACTGAAGCTTTCTTT.

This clone has only one observation. The chain has TRBV20-1 and TRBJ1-2; TRBD1 might be the D (5 bases). The CDR3 totals 10 residues. Germline values: CDR1 DFQATT, CDR2 SNEGSKA (reference sequence). V lost 3 bases and J 8 bases, leaving 7 bases between the germline ends. The CDR3, as DNA: TGCAGTGCTAGTACAGGAGGCTACACCTTC. Translating gives CSASTGGYTF.

J is TRBJ1-4 and V is TRBV10-1; weak D call: TRBD1 (5 bases). V was trimmed by 4 bases and J by 6 bases, leaving 12 bases between them. Germline V gives CDR1 WNHNN, CDR2 SYGVQD (reference sequence). The CDR3 is 14 amino acids. CDR3: CASSGGHQYEKLFF. The CDR3 region has the DNA TGCGCCAGCAGTGGAGGACACCAATATGAAAAACTGTTTTTT.